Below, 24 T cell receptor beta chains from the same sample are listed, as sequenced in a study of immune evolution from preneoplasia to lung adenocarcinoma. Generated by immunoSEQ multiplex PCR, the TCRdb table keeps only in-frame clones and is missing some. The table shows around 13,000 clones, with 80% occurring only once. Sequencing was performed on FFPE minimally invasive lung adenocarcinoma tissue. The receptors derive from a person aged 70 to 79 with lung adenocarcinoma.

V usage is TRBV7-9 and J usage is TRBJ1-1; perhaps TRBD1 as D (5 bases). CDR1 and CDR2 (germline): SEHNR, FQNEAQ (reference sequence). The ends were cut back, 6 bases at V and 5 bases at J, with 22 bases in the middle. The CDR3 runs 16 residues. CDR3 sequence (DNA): TGTGCCAGCAGACCCGGGACGGGTGAACAATGGACTGAAGCTTTCTTT. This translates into CASRPGTGEQWTEAFF.

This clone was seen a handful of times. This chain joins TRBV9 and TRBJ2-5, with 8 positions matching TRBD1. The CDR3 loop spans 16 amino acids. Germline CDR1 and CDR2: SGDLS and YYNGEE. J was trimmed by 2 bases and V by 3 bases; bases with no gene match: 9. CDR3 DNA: TGTGCCAGCAGCGCCAACCAAGGACAGGGACAAGAGACCCAGTACTTC. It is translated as CASSANQGQGQETQYF.

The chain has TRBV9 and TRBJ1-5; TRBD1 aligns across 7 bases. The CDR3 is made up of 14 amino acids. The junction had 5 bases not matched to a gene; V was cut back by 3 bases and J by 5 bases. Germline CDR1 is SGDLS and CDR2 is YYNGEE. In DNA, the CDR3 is TGTGCCAGCAGCGCTGGACAGGACTATCAGCCCCAGCATTTT. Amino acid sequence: CASSAGQDYQPQHF.

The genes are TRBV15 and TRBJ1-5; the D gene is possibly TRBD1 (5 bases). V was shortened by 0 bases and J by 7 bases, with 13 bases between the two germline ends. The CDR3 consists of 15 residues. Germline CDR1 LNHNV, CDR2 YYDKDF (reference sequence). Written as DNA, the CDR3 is TGTGCCACCAGCAGAGAACCGCCCGGGGGGCAGCCCCAGCATTTT. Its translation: CATSREPPGGQPQHF.

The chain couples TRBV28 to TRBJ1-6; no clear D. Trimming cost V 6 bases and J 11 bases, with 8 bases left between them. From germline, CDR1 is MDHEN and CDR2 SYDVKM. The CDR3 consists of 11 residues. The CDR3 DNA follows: TGTGCCAGCAGGGGCAGTCCACCCCTCCACTTT. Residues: CASRGSPPLHF. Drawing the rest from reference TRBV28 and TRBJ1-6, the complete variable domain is DVKVTQSSRYLVKRTGEKVFLECVQDMDHENMFWYRQDPGLGLRLIYFSYDVKMKEKGDIPEGYSVSREKKERFSLILESASTNQTSMYLCASRGSPPLHFGNGTRLTVT.

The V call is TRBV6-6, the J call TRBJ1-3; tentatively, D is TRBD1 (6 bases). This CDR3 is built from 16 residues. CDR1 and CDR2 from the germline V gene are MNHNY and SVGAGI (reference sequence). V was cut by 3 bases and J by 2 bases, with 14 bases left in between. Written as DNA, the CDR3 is TGTGCCAGCAGTTATTCCGACAGGTCCGCTGGAAACACCATATATTTT. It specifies CASSYSDRSAGNTIYF.

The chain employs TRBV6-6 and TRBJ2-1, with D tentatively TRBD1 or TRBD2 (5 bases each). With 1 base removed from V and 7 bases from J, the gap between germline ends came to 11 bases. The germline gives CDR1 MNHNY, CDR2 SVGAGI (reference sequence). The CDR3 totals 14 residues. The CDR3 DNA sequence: TGTGCCAGCAGTTACTTTGGGACGTCTAATGAGCAGTTCTTC. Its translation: CASSYFGTSNEQFF.

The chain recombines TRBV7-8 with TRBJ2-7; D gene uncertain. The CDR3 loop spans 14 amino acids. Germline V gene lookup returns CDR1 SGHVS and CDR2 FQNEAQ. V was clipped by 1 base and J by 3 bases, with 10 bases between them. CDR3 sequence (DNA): TGTGCCAGCAGCTTAGGTAGAGTCCACTACGAGCAGTACTTC. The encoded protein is CASSLGRVHYEQYF.

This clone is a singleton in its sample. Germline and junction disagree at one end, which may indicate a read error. The CDR3 DNA reads as TGTGCCAGCAGACCCCAGGGTTTCTCTGGAAATACCATATATTTT. This gives the protein CASRPQGFSGNTIYF. The J gene is TRBJ1-3, the V gene TRBV28; TRBD1 might be the D (5 bases). The CDR3 runs to 15 residues. Germline V CDR1 and CDR2: MDHEN, SYDVKM.

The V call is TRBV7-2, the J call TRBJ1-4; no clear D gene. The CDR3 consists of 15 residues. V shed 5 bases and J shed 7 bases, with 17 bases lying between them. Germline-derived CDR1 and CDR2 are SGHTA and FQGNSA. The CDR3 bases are TGTGCCAGCAGCGGGCGGATGCTCCAGAGTGAAAAACTGTTTTTT. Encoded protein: CASSGRMLQSEKLFF.

The CDR3 region is CASRSDIAGTIYF. The CDR3 region has the DNA TGTGCCAGCAGGTCGGACATTGCCGGCACCATATATTTT. This sequence joins TRBV28 and TRBJ1-3, with a tentative D call TRBD1 (5 bases). From germline, CDR1 is MDHEN and CDR2 SYDVKM. The CDR3 totals 13 residues. V lost 6 bases and J 9 bases, leaving 15 bases between the germline ends.

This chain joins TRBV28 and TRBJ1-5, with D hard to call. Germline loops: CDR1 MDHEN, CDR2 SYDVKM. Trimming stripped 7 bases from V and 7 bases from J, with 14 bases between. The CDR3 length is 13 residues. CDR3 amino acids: CASTREVRQPQHF. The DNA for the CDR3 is TGTGCCAGCACGAGGGAGGTACGGCAGCCCCAGCATTTT.

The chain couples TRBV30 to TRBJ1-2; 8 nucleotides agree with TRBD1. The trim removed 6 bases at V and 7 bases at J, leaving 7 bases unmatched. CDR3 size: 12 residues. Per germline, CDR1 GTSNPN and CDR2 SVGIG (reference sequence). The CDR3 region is CACVQGAGGYTF. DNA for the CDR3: TGTGCCTGCGTCCAGGGGGCAGGTGGCTACACCTTC.

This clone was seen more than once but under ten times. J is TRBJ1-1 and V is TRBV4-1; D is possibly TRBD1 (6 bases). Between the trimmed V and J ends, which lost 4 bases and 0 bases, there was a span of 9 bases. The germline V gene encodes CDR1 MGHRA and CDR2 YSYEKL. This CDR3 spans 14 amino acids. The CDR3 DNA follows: TGCGCCAGCAGCCTAGACAGGATGAACACTGAAGCTTTCTTT. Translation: CASSLDRMNTEAFF.

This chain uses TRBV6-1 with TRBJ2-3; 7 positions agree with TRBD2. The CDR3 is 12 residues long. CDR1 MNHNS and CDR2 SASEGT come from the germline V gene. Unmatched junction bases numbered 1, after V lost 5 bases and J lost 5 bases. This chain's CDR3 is CASSWGGDTQYF. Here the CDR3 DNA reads TGTGCCAGCAGTTGGGGGGGAGATACGCAGTATTTT.

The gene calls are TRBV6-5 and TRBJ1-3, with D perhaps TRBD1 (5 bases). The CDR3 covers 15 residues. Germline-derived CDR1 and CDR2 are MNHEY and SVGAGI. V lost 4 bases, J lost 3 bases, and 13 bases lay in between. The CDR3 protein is CASSLDIRGGNTIYF. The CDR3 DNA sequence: TGTGCCAGCAGTTTGGACATTCGAGGTGGAAACACCATATATTTT.

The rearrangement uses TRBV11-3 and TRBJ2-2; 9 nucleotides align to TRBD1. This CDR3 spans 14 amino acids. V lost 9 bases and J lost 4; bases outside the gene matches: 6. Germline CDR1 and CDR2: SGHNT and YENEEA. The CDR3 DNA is TGTGCCAGTGAGGACAGGGGTTCCACCGGGGAGCTGTTTTTT. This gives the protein CASEDRGSTGELFF.

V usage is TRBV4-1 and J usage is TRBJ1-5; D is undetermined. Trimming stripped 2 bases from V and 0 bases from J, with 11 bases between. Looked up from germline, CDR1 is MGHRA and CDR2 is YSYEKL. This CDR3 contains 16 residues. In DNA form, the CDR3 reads TGCGCCAGCAGCCAAAACAACATGCTTAGCAATCAGCCCCAGCATTTT. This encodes CASSQNNMLSNQPQHF.

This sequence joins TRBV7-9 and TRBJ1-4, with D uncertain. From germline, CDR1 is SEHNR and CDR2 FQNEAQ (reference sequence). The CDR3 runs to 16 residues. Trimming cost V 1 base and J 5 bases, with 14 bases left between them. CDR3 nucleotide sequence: TGTGCCAGCAGCTTAGATCGCTCATCTCGGAATGAAAAACTGTTTTTT. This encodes CASSLDRSSRNEKLFF. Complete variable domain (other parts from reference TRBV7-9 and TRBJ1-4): DTGVSQNPRHKITKRGQNVTFRCDPISEHNRLYWYRQTLGQGPEFLTYFQNEAQLEKSRLLSDRFSAERPKGSFSTLEIQRTEQGDSAMYLCASSLDRSSRNEKLFFGSGTQLSVL.

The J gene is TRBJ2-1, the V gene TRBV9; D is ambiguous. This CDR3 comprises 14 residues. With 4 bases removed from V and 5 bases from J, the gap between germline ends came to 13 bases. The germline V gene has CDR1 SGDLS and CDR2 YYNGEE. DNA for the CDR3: TGTGCCAGCAGCACTGGTGGTGTAGACAATGAGCAGTTCTTC. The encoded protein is CASSTGGVDNEQFF.

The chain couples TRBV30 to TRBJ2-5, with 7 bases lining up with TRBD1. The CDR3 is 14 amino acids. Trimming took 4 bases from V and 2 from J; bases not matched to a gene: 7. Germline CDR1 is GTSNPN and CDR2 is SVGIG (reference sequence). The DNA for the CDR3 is TGTGCCTGGACCCCCGGGACAGCACAAGAGACCCAGTACTTC. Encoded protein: CAWTPGTAQETQYF. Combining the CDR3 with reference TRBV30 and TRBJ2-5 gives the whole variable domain SQTIHQWPATLVQPVGSPLSLECTVEGTSNPNLYWYRQAAGRGLQLLFYSVGIGQISSEVPQNLSASRPQDRQFILSSKKLLLSDSGFYLCAWTPGTAQETQYFGPGTRLLVL.

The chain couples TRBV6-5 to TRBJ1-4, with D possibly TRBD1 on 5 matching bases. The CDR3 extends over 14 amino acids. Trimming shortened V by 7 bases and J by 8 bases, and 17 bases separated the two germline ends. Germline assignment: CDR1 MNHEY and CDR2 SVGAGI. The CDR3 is CASTMLGEWEKLFF. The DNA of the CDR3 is TGTGCCAGCACCATGTTGGGGGAGTGGGAAAAACTGTTTTTT.

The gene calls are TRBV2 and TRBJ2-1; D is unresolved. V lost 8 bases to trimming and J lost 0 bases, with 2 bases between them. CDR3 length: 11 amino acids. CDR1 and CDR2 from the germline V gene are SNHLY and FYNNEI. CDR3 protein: CASPSYNEQFF. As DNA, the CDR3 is TGTGCCAGCCCCTCCTACAATGAGCAGTTCTTC.

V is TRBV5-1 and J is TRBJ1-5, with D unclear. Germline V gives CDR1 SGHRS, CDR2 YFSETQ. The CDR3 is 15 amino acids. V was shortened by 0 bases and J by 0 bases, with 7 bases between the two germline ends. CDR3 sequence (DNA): TGCGCCAGCAGCTTGGGTGACGGTAGCAATCAGCCCCAGCATTTT. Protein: CASSLGDGSNQPQHF.